A single sample gave rise to the 14 T cell receptor beta chains below, sequenced in a study of T cells in Graves' hyperthyroidism and ophthalmopathy. Authors of the study amplified TCR beta CDR3 regions from RNA transcripts. The study used the HTBI primer set for a first-round RT-PCR of the TCR CDR3. TCRdb ran MiXCR on the multiplex PCR reads and lists one entry per CDR3 protein. The repertoire includes around 290,000 distinct CDR3 sequences, about an eighth of them detected once, and about 8% sits in the top ten. The sample taken for sequencing was blood. Receptors were obtained from a woman between 25 and 40 years old with Graves' hyperthyroidism that later progressed to Graves' ophthalmopathy.

This clonotype was detected only a few times. The V call is TRBV4-1, the J call TRBJ1-1; 7 nucleotides agree with TRBD1. Germline assignment: CDR1 MGHRA and CDR2 YSYEKL. With V trimmed by 5 bases and J by 0 bases, 9 bases remained unmatched. The CDR3 spans 16 residues. The CDR3: CASSYSPGQLNTEAFF. The CDR3 DNA reads as TGCGCCAGCAGCTATAGCCCGGGACAGCTGAACACTGAAGCTTTCTTT.

This clonotype was seen only once. A read error may be the cause here, since a much bigger clone is one base away. The CDR3 loop is CSASRGGDTEAFF. In nucleotides, the CDR3 is TGCAGTGCTAGCAGGGGAGGTGACACTGAAGCTTTCTTT. The gene calls are TRBV20-1 and TRBJ1-1; D is possibly TRBD1 (6 bases). V lost 3 bases and J lost 3, with 11 bases in between. This CDR3 has 13 residues. Germline V gene lookup returns CDR1 DFQATT and CDR2 SNEGSKA (reference sequence).

This clonotype came up many times. The rearrangement uses TRBV5-8 and TRBJ1-3; no clear D gene. This CDR3 region has 15 residues. The ends were cut back, 1 base at V and 1 base at J, with 9 bases in the middle. Per the germline V gene, CDR1 is SGHTS and CDR2 is YDEGEE. The CDR3 region is CASSLIASSGNTIYF. CDR3 coding DNA: TGTGCCAGCAGCTTGATCGCTTCTTCTGGAAACACCATATATTTT. Variable domain in full (rest from reference TRBV5-8 and TRBJ1-3): EAGVTQSPTHLIKTRGQQATLRCSPISGHTSVYWYQQALGLGLQFLLWYDEGEERNRGNFPPRFSGRQFPNYSSELNVNALELEDSALYLCASSLIASSGNTIYFGEGSWLTVV.

In this sample, this clonotype turned up a few times. In DNA form, the CDR3 reads TGTGCCAGCCGAAAACAGGCGAACACCGGGGAGCTGTTTTTT. Translated: CASRKQANTGELFF. The gene calls are TRBV6-1 and TRBJ2-2; weak D call: TRBD1 (5 bases). Germline V lookup: CDR1 MNHNS, CDR2 SASEGT. CDR3 length: 14 residues. V lost 8 bases to trimming and J lost 0 bases, with 10 bases between them.

This clonotype was seen ten or more times. The chain carries TRBV7-2 and TRBJ2-1; D is possibly TRBD1 (6 bases). Looked up from germline, CDR1 is SGHTA and CDR2 is FQGNSA. The CDR3 has 13 amino acids. V lost 1 base to trimming and J lost 5 bases, with 6 bases between them. The CDR3 sequence: CASSLGTDNEQFF. CDR3 bases: TGTGCCAGCAGCTTAGGGACAGACAATGAGCAGTTCTTC.

V is TRBV18 and J is TRBJ2-3; D uncertain. Trimming removed 6 bases from V and 5 bases from J, with 21 bases in between. CDR1 is KGHSH, CDR2 LQKENI, per germline. The CDR3 covers 16 residues. CDR3 sequence (DNA): TGTGCCAGCTCTCCGAAGGTAGAGAGTTTCAGAGATACGCAGTATTTT. It specifies CASSPKVESFRDTQYF. Based on the CDR3 plus reference TRBV18 and TRBJ2-3, the full variable domain is NAGVMQNPRHLVRRRGQEARLRCSPMKGHSHVYWYRQLPEEGLKFMVYLQKENIIDESGMPKERFSAEFPKEGPSILRIQQVVRGDSAAYFCASSPKVESFRDTQYFGPGTRLTVL.

In its sample, this clonotype was seen many times. The chain employs TRBV7-8 and TRBJ1-2; D might be TRBD1 (5 bases). The ends were cut back, 5 bases at V and 4 bases at J, with 20 bases in the middle. This CDR3 contains 16 residues. CDR1 is SGHVS, CDR2 FQNEAQ, per germline. The chain's CDR3 is CASSPPGIRASYGYTF. The CDR3 nucleotides read TGTGCCAGCAGCCCTCCAGGGATTCGGGCTTCCTATGGCTACACCTTC.

By share, this clonotype counts as medium-sized. At one end the junction does not follow the germline gene, possibly because of a read error. CDR3 coding DNA: TGTGCCAGCAGCTTAGGGGAGACCCAGTACTTC. Translation: CASSLGETQYF. The J gene is TRBJ2-5, the V gene TRBV12-3 or TRBV12-4; D unresolved. CDR3 size: 11 residues.

This clonotype was picked up many times. The V gene is TRBV28, the J gene TRBJ1-1, with D maybe TRBD1 (5 bases). This CDR3 is 13 amino acids long. Germline V gene sequence: CDR1 MDHEN, CDR2 SYDVKM. V lost 8 bases to trimming and J lost 5 bases, with 15 bases between them. CDR3 in DNA: TGTGCCAGCTGTGGGACGCCGAGGACTGAAGCTTTCTTT. This gives the protein CASCGTPRTEAFF.

The J gene is TRBJ2-1, the V gene TRBV9, with D perhaps TRBD2 (6 bases). Trimming removed 0 bases from V and 7 bases from J, with 14 bases in between. Germline assignment: CDR1 SGDLS and CDR2 YYNGEE. The CDR3 extends over 15 amino acids. As DNA, the CDR3 is TGTGCCAGCAGCGTAGCTTCAACTGGGGGGAATGAGCAGTTCTTC. This gives the protein CASSVASTGGNEQFF.

This clonotype was found many times. The chain couples TRBV29-1 to TRBJ1-5, with D possibly matching TRBD1 (6 bases). Looked up from germline, CDR1 is SQVTM and CDR2 is ANQGSEA. Trimming took 0 bases from V and 5 from J, leaving 8 bases between them. The CDR3 covers 13 residues. The CDR3 DNA is TGCAGCGTTGAAGAAGACAGGTATCAGCCCCAGCATTTT. Protein product: CSVEEDRYQPQHF.

At least ten counts were recorded for this clonotype. This chain connects TRBV7-8 to TRBJ2-2, with a possible D match to TRBD1 (6 bases). The CDR3 covers 15 residues. V was shortened by 2 bases and J by 4 bases, with 11 bases between the two germline ends. Germline V lookup: CDR1 SGHVS, CDR2 FQNEAQ. The CDR3 protein is CASSLFGQSTGELFF. CDR3 nucleotide sequence: TGTGCCAGCAGCTTATTTGGACAGAGCACCGGGGAGCTGTTTTTT.

The rearrangement uses TRBV7-2 and TRBJ2-5; TRBD1 matches at 9 bases. Germline values: CDR1 SGHTA, CDR2 FQGNSA. This CDR3 contains 14 residues. V lost 5 bases, J lost 5 bases, and 6 bases stayed unmatched. The CDR3 protein is CASSRQGGSETQYF. In DNA, the CDR3 is TGTGCCAGCAGCAGACAGGGGGGGAGTGAGACCCAGTACTTC.

This clonotype was seen many times. The rearrangement joins TRBV20-1 to TRBJ1-1; D remains unclear. This CDR3 contains 13 residues. V lost 2 bases to trimming and J lost 0 bases, with 7 bases between them. The germline gives CDR1 DFQATT, CDR2 SNEGSKA (reference sequence). The CDR3 here is CSARNKMNTEAFF. The CDR3 bases are TGCAGTGCTAGAAATAAGATGAACACTGAAGCTTTCTTT.